This is a list of T cell receptor beta chains from one sample in a study of blood T cell repertoires in COVID-19. Method: immunoSEQ multiplex PCR; TCRdb's copy keeps in-frame clones and lacks some. The sample records 150,000 to 200,000 clones, roughly 90% being singletons. The sample comprised peripheral blood. These receptors were collected from a woman aged 50 to 65 with acute or convalescent COVID-19. CDR3s include the opening cysteine and the closing phenylalanine or tryptophan. The order of the fields is clone size, J gene, V gene, CDR3 protein. Rows may omit the clone size; those that give it use once, few, many or a size class.

clone size: -; J gene: TRBJ1-4; V gene: TRBV20-1; CDR3 protein: CSASTTGAPEKLFF
clone size: -; J gene: TRBJ2-7; V gene: TRBV14; CDR3 protein: CASSQVVAGIQYF
clone size: -; J gene: TRBJ2-7; V gene: TRBV6-5; CDR3 protein: CASSYESGRAYEQYF
clone size: -; J gene: TRBJ1-5; V gene: TRBV19; CDR3 protein: CASSIQDQPQHF
clone size: -; J gene: TRBJ1-4; V gene: TRBV10-1; CDR3 protein: CASSESGVRGKLFF
clone size: -; J gene: TRBJ2-7; V gene: TRBV18; CDR3 protein: CASSPPGLAGGIYEQYF
clone size: -; J gene: TRBJ2-1; V gene: TRBV18; CDR3 protein: CASSQLQGAASNEQFF
clone size: -; J gene: TRBJ1-2; V gene: TRBV29-1; CDR3 protein: CSARDRGYGYTF
clone size: -; J gene: TRBJ2-7; V gene: TRBV10-3; CDR3 protein: CAISEGQGSYEQYF
clone size: few; J gene: TRBJ2-3; V gene: TRBV5-1; CDR3 protein: CASSGPTSGTSTDTQYF
clone size: -; J gene: TRBJ1-4; V gene: TRBV7-3; CDR3 protein: CASSLRGAGTNEKLFF
clone size: -; J gene: TRBJ1-2; V gene: TRBV9; CDR3 protein: CASSVAGQNYGYTF
clone size: -; J gene: TRBJ2-5; V gene: TRBV18; CDR3 protein: CASSPQGVTQETQYF
clone size: -; J gene: TRBJ1-3; V gene: TRBV3-1/TRBV3-2; CDR3 protein: CASSPSGGNTIYF
clone size: -; J gene: TRBJ1-4; V gene: TRBV5-6; CDR3 protein: CASSCPSRGVEKLFF
clone size: -; J gene: TRBJ1-2; V gene: TRBV4-2; CDR3 protein: CASSRPGQGYGYTF
clone size: -; J gene: TRBJ1-6; V gene: TRBV2; CDR3 protein: CASSPDRGAYNSPLHF
clone size: -; J gene: TRBJ1-1; V gene: TRBV5-4; CDR3 protein: CASRVWGGTEAFF
clone size: -; J gene: TRBJ1-5; V gene: TRBV7-9; CDR3 protein: CASSSRDRGNQPQHF
clone size: -; J gene: TRBJ2-2; V gene: TRBV30; CDR3 protein: CAWSVDREYTGELFF
clone size: -; J gene: TRBJ1-3; V gene: TRBV6-1; CDR3 protein: CASSEEKSGNTIYF
clone size: once; J gene: TRBJ1-6; V gene: TRBV18; CDR3 protein: CASSPSTGADSPLHF